A single sample gave rise to the 26 T cell receptor beta chains below, sequenced in a study of blood T cell repertoires in COVID-19. Using immunoSEQ multiplex PCR, the repertoire was profiled, and TCRdb retains in-frame clones only, with some absent. Of tens of thousands of clones detected, about 79% appear once; the ten largest clones hold about 20%. Sequencing used peripheral blood. These receptors were collected from a woman between 45 and 60 years old with acute or convalescent COVID-19.

The rearrangement uses TRBV6-2 or TRBV6-3 and TRBJ1-4; 7 positions agree with TRBD1. Trimming cost V 1 base and J 7 bases; bases outside gene matches: 6. CDR3 size: 15 residues. Germline values: CDR1 MNHEY, CDR2 SVGEGT. The CDR3, as DNA: TGTGCCAGCAGTTACTTAGCAGGGGGAGCTGAAAAACTGTTTTTT. Its protein is CASSYLAGGAEKLFF.

The genes are TRBV5-4 and TRBJ2-1, with TRBD2 identical over 11 bases. Germline CDR1 SGHNT, CDR2 YYREEE (reference sequence). The CDR3 has 16 residues. Trimming cost V 4 bases and J 9 bases; bases outside gene matches: 12. Here the CDR3 reads CASSQPLGLAGGEQFF. As DNA, the CDR3 is TGTGCCAGCAGCCAGCCCCTCGGACTAGCGGGTGGTGAGCAGTTCTTC.

This chain connects TRBV7-9 to TRBJ1-2, with TRBD1 matching 11 bases. Per germline, CDR1 SEHNR and CDR2 FQNEAQ (reference sequence). CDR3 length: 17 amino acids. The ends lost 6 bases at V and 7 bases at J; junction bases unmatched: 16. CDR3 DNA sequence: TGTGCCAGCAGATCTGCCGGACAGGGGGCAAGATCCGGTGGCTACACCTTC. Its translation: CASRSAGQGARSGGYTF.

As DNA, the CDR3 is TGCGCCAGCAGCTTGGAAGTGGGGGGACCCCAGCATTTT. The encoded protein is CASSLEVGGPQHF. The J gene is TRBJ1-5, the V gene TRBV5-1, with a tentative D call TRBD1 (5 bases). CDR1 and CDR2 (germline): SGHRS, YFSETQ. The length of the CDR3 is 13 residues. Trimming removed 0 bases at V and 10 bases at J, with 11 bases between.

The chain joins TRBV7-2 to TRBJ1-5, with 7 bases that match TRBD1. Germline V gene data show CDR1 as SGHTA and CDR2 as FQGNSA. The V segment lost 4 bases and the J segment 0 bases; nucleotides outside the gene matches: 6. The CDR3 is 16 residues long. CDR3 DNA sequence: TGTGCCAGCAGCTCCCCCACAGGGGATAGCAATCAGCCCCAGCATTTT. Protein product: CASSSPTGDSNQPQHF.

The gene calls are TRBV30 and TRBJ2-1; 9 bases are shared with TRBD1. Trimming cost V 3 bases and J 6 bases; bases outside gene matches: 9. Germline lookup yields CDR1 GTSNPN and CDR2 SVGIG (reference sequence). The CDR3 loop spans 15 amino acids. In DNA form, the CDR3 reads TGTGCCTGGAGCCGCGGACAGGGGAGCGGCAATGAGCAGTTCTTC. Its protein product is CAWSRGQGSGNEQFF.

The rearrangement uses TRBV14 and TRBJ2-1; 11 nucleotides agree with TRBD2. Germline CDR1 reads SGHDN; CDR2 reads FVKESK. The trim removed 2 bases at V and 4 bases at J, leaving 4 bases unmatched. This CDR3 spans 16 amino acids. The CDR3 loop is CASSQRTSGSYNEQFF. CDR3 nucleotide sequence: TGTGCCAGCAGCCAACGTACTAGCGGGAGTTACAATGAGCAGTTCTTC.

V usage is TRBV6-2 or TRBV6-3 and J usage is TRBJ2-2; 11 bases are a match to TRBD2. Trimming at V came to 6 bases and at J to 5 bases, leaving 5 bases not matched to a gene. The CDR3 has 15 residues. CDR1 and CDR2 (germline): MNHEY, SVGEGT. Here the CDR3 reads CASSLLAGGTGELFF. The CDR3 DNA is TGTGCCAGCAGCCTTCTAGCGGGAGGAACCGGGGAGCTGTTTTTT.

The rearrangement links TRBV7-9 to TRBJ2-7; D uncertain. V was trimmed by 4 bases and J by 0 bases, leaving 4 bases between them. The germline V gene has CDR1 SEHNR and CDR2 FQNEAQ (reference sequence). The CDR3 length is 12 residues. CDR3 DNA sequence: TGTGCCAGCAGCTCTAGCTCCTACGAGCAGTACTTC. This gives the protein CASSSSSYEQYF. Combining the CDR3 with reference TRBV7-9 and TRBJ2-7 gives the whole variable domain DTGVSQNPRHKITKRGQNVTFRCDPISEHNRLYWYRQTLGQGPEFLTYFQNEAQLEKSRLLSDRFSAERPKGSFSTLEIQRTEQGDSAMYLCASSSSSYEQYFGPGTRLTVT.

J is TRBJ2-3 and V is TRBV7-2, with 12 nucleotides matching TRBD2. CDR3 length equals 15 residues. CDR1 and CDR2 (germline): SGHTA, FQGNSA. Trimming removed 3 bases from V and 4 bases from J; junction bases left unmatched: 2. This chain's CDR3 is CASSLTSGRSDTQYF. CDR3 sequence (DNA): TGTGCCAGCAGCTTGACTAGCGGGAGATCAGATACGCAGTATTTT.

CDR3 amino acids: CASSRQVVGTNEKLFF. As DNA, the CDR3 is TGTGCCAGTAGTCGACAGGTGGTAGGAACTAATGAAAAACTGTTTTTT. The chain uses TRBV19 and TRBJ1-4, with D tentatively TRBD1 (6 bases). Germline V lookup: CDR1 LNHDA, CDR2 SQIVND (reference sequence). V was cut by 5 bases and J by 1 base, with 14 bases left in between. The CDR3 loop spans 16 amino acids.

This clone was detected many times. The genes are TRBV5-8 and TRBJ1-3; no firm D call. Germline V CDR1 and CDR2: SGHTS, YDEGEE. Trimming shortened V by 2 bases and J by 0 bases, and 6 bases separated the two germline ends. The CDR3 consists of 14 residues. The CDR3 loop reads CASSFGGSGNTIYF. The CDR3 region has the DNA TGTGCCAGCAGCTTCGGAGGCTCTGGAAACACCATATATTTT.

The V and J genes are TRBV27 and TRBJ1-2, with D possibly matching TRBD1 (5 bases). V was trimmed by 7 bases and J by 4 bases, leaving 10 bases between them. This CDR3 contains 12 residues. CDR1 MNHEY and CDR2 SMNVEV come from the germline V gene (reference sequence). CDR3 sequence reads: CASMSRAYGYTF. CDR3 bases: TGTGCCAGCATGAGCAGGGCCTATGGCTACACCTTC.

The rearrangement uses TRBV5-4 and TRBJ2-1; D is undetermined. There are 12 residues in the CDR3. Germline V gives CDR1 SGHNT, CDR2 YYREEE (reference sequence). The V gene lost 4 bases and the J gene lost 4 bases, with 6 bases spanning the gap. In nucleotides, the CDR3 is TGTGCCAGCAGCCTAGAGTACAATGAGCAGTTCTTC. Translating gives CASSLEYNEQFF.

V usage is TRBV3-1 (or the pseudogene TRBV3-2) and J usage is TRBJ2-7; 8 positions agree with TRBD1. The germline CDR1 and CDR2 sequences are LGHDT and YNNKEL (reference sequence). The CDR3 has 15 residues. The junction had 8 bases not matched to a gene; V was cut back by 0 bases and J by 7 bases. The CDR3 here is CASSQDYSRGPEQYF. In DNA form, the CDR3 reads TGTGCCAGCAGCCAAGACTACTCCAGGGGGCCAGAGCAGTACTTC.

This clone showed up just once. The CDR3 is CASSYNSGYTF. CDR3 nucleotides: TGTGCCAGCAGTTACAACAGTGGCTACACCTTC. The chain employs TRBV6-6 and TRBJ1-2; D is unclear. V lost 2 bases and J 7 bases, leaving 5 bases between the germline ends. CDR3 length: 11 residues. CDR1 and CDR2 from the germline V gene are MNHNY and SVGAGI (reference sequence).

Here the CDR3 reads CASSEFWQGGYGYTF. CDR3 nucleotide sequence: TGTGCCAGCAGTGAATTTTGGCAGGGCGGCTATGGCTACACCTTC. V is TRBV6-1 and J is TRBJ1-2; weak D call: TRBD1 (5 bases). CDR1 and CDR2 (germline): MNHNS, SASEGT. V was shortened by 2 bases and J by 4 bases, with 14 bases between the two germline ends. The CDR3 covers 15 residues.

V and J are TRBV29-1 and TRBJ2-1; perhaps TRBD1 as D (6 bases). The CDR3 extends over 15 amino acids. Looked up from germline, CDR1 is SQVTM and CDR2 is ANQGSEA. Trimming took 6 bases from V and 0 from J, leaving 15 bases between them. The DNA of the CDR3 is TGCAGCGTAGAGCAGGGGATAAGCTCCTACAATGAGCAGTTCTTC. Amino acid sequence: CSVEQGISSYNEQFF.

The rearrangement joins TRBV19 to TRBJ1-1; D call uncertain. V was cut by 6 bases and J by 1 base, with 12 bases left in between. This CDR3 spans 14 amino acids. CDR1 is LNHDA, CDR2 SQIVND, per germline (reference sequence). The CDR3 bases are TGTGCCAGTAGCACCGGTATGAGGAACACTGAAGCTTTCTTT. Amino acid sequence: CASSTGMRNTEAFF.

This clone was seen a handful of times. The chain has TRBV7-8 and TRBJ2-1; 8 bases fit TRBD1. Unmatched junction bases numbered 8, after V lost 5 bases and J lost 5 bases. Germline CDR1 reads SGHVS; CDR2 reads FQNEAQ. The CDR3 covers 15 residues. The CDR3 loop is CASSQRQGPDNEQFF. In nucleotides, the CDR3 is TGTGCCAGCAGCCAGAGACAGGGGCCGGACAATGAGCAGTTCTTC. The whole variable domain, remainder taken from reference TRBV7-8 and TRBJ2-1, is GAGVSQSPRYKVAKRGQDVALRCDPISGHVSLFWYQQALGQGPEFLTYFQNEAQLDKSGLPSDRFFAERPEGSVSTLKIQRTQQEDSAVYLCASSQRQGPDNEQFFGPGTRLTVL.

This chain connects TRBV7-3 to TRBJ2-1; D call uncertain. The V end was cut by 2 bases, the J end by 5 bases, with 7 bases between. CDR1 is SGHTA and CDR2 is FQGTGA in the germline V gene. The CDR3 length is 13 residues. Here the CDR3 reads CASSLSRNNEQFF. The CDR3 DNA follows: TGTGCCAGCAGCTTATCCAGGAACAATGAGCAGTTCTTC.

The CDR3 reads CASSPGLAGFYEQFF. The CDR3, as DNA: TGCGCCAGCAGCCCCGGACTAGCGGGGTTCTATGAGCAGTTCTTC. This rearrangement joins TRBV4-1 to TRBJ2-1; the match to TRBD2 covers 12 bases. CDR3 length: 15 amino acids. V lost 4 bases and J lost 8; bases outside the gene matches: 6. Germline lookup yields CDR1 MGHRA and CDR2 YSYEKL.

The genes are TRBV7-3 and TRBJ2-3; 10 bases match TRBD1. The CDR3 totals 14 residues. V was pared by 4 bases and J by 6 bases, with 4 bases of the junction left unmatched. Germline assignment: CDR1 SGHTA and CDR2 FQGTGA. The CDR3 reads CASSYGTGADTQYF. In DNA, the CDR3 is TGTGCCAGCAGCTACGGGACAGGGGCCGATACGCAGTATTTT.

In this sample, this clone turned up once. V and J are TRBV7-2 and TRBJ1-1, with D tentatively TRBD1 (5 bases). Germline assignment: CDR1 SGHTA and CDR2 FQGNSA. V lost 1 base and J lost 2, with 14 bases in between. The CDR3 extends over 16 amino acids. The CDR3 here is CASSLVPDRANTEAFF. The CDR3 region has the DNA TGTGCCAGCAGCTTAGTTCCCGACAGAGCAAACACTGAAGCTTTCTTT.

The rearrangement joins TRBV7-8 to TRBJ1-4; possible D gene TRBD1, 6 bases. Per the germline V gene, CDR1 is SGHVS and CDR2 is FQNEAQ. The CDR3 totals 16 residues. The V end was cut by 1 base, the J end by 0 bases, with 9 bases between. The CDR3 nucleotides are TGTGCCAGCAGCTTAGATGCAGGGGCAACTAATGAAAAACTGTTTTTT. Its protein product is CASSLDAGATNEKLFF.

This chain links TRBV19 with TRBJ2-7; 9 bases line up with TRBD1. V dropped 6 bases and J dropped 6; count of bases not matched to a gene: 9. The germline V gene has CDR1 LNHDA and CDR2 SQIVND (reference sequence). CDR3 length: 14 residues. The CDR3 reads CASRDRGAGSEQYF. CDR3 bases: TGTGCCAGTAGGGACAGGGGCGCTGGTAGCGAGCAGTACTTC.